This T cell receptor beta chain stems from a study of blood T cell repertoires in COVID-19. Study information: The cDNA or gDNA used as material had been derived from T cells, B-cell-depleted T cells, or PBMCs.

The data were produced by immunoSEQ multiplex PCR, yet TCRdb's version contains in-frame clones alone and is incomplete. In the table there are about 170,000 clones, roughly 85% of which are singletons. The CDR3 has 13 amino acids. CDR1 is MNHEY and CDR2 is SVGAGI in the germline V gene. V was clipped by 3 bases and J by 6 bases; unmatched bases: 3. The gene calls are TRBV6-5 and TRBJ1-2, with TRBD1 matching over 8 bases. This TCR derives from a human donor with acute or convalescent COVID-19. The donor label of this sample is uncertain. Sequencing input: peripheral blood. The CDR3 protein is CASSYWTGHGYTF. DNA for the CDR3: TGTGCCAGCAGTTATTGGACAGGGCATGGCTACACCTTC.